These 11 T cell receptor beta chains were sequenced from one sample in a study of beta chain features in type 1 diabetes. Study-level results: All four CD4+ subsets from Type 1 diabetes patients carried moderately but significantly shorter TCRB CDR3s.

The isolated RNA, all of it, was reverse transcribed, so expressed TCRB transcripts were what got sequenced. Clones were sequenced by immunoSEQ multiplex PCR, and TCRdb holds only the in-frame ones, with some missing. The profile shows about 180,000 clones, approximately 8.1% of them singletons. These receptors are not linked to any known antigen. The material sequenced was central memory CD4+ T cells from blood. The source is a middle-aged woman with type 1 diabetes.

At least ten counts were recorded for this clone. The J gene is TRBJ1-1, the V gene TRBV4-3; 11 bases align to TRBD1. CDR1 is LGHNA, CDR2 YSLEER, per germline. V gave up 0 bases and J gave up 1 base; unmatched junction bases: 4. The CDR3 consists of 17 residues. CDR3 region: CASSQDPGQGANTEAFF. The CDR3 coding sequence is TGCGCCAGCAGCCAAGATCCAGGACAGGGGGCGAACACTGAAGCTTTCTTT.

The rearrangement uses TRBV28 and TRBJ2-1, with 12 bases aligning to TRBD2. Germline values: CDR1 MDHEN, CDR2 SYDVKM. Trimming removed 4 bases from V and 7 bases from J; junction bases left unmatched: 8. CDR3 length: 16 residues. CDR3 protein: CASSSRLAGVENEQFF. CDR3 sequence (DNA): TGTGCCAGCAGTTCCAGACTAGCGGGAGTGGAAAATGAGCAGTTCTTC.

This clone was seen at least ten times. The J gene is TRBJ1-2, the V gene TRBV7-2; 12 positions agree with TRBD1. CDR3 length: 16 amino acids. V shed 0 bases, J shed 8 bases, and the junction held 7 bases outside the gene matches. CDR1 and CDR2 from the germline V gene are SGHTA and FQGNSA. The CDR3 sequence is CASSLAGGQGAGGYTF. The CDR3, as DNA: TGTGCCAGCAGCTTAGCCGGGGGACAGGGGGCCGGAGGCTACACCTTC. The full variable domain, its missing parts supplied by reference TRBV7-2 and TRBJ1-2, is GAGVSQSPSNKVTEKGKDVELRCDPISGHTALYWYRQSLGQGLEFLIYFQGNSAPDKSGLPSDRFSAERTGGSVSTLTIQRTQQEDSAVYLCASSLAGGQGAGGYTFGSGTRLTVV.

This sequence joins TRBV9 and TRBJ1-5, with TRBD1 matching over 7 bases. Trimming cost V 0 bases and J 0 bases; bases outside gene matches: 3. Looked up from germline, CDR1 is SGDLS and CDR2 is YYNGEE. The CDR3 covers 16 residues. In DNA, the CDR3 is TGTGCCAGCAGCGTAGTAGGGGGCATTAGCAATCAGCCCCAGCATTTT. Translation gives CASSVVGGISNQPQHF.

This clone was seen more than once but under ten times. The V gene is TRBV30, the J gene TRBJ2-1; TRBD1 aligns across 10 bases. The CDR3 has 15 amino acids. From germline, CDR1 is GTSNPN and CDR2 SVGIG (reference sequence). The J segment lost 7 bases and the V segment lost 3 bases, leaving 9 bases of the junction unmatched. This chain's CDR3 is CAWSVGQGSRNEQFF. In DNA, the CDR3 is TGTGCCTGGAGCGTGGGACAGGGGTCCAGAAATGAGCAGTTCTTC.

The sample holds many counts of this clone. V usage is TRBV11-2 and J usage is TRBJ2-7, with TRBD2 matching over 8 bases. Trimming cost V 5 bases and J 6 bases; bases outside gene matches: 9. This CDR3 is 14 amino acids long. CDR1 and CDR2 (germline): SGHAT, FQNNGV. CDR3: CASSPPGTSFEQYF. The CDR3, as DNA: TGTGCCAGCAGCCCTCCCGGGACTAGTTTCGAGCAGTACTTC.

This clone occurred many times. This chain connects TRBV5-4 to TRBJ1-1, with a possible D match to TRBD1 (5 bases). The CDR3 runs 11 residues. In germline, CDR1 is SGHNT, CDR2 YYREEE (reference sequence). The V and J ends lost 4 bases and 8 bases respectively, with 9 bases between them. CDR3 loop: CASSKRGEAFF. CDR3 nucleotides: TGTGCCAGCAGCAAGCGGGGCGAAGCTTTCTTT. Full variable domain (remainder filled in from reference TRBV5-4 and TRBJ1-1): ETGVTQSPTHLIKTRGQQVTLRCSSQSGHNTVSWYQQALGQGPQFIFQYYREEENGRGNFPPRFSGLQFPNYSSELNVNALELDDSALYLCASSKRGEAFFGQGTRLTVV.

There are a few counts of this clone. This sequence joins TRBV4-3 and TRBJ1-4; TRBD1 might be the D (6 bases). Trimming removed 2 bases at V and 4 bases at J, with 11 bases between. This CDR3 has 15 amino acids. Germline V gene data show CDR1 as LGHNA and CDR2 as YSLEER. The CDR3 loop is CASSQRGSFNEKLFF. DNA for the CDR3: TGCGCCAGCAGCCAAAGGGGGTCGTTTAATGAAAAACTGTTTTTT.

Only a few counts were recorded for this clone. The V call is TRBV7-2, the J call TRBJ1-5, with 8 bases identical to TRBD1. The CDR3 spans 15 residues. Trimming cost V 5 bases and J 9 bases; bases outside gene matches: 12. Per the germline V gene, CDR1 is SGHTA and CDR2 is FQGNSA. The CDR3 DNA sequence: TGTGCCAGCAGCGCCAGACTGGACAGGGCCTCGCCCCAGCATTTT. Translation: CASSARLDRASPQHF.

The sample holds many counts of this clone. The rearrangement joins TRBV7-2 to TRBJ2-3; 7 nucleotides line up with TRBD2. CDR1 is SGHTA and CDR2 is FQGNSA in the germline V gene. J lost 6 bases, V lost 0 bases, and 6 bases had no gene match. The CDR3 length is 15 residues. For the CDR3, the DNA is TGTGCCAGCAGCTTAGCTATGGGGGGAGGGGATACGCAGTATTTT. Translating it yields CASSLAMGGGDTQYF. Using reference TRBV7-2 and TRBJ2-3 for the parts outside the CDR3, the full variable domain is GAGVSQSPSNKVTEKGKDVELRCDPISGHTALYWYRQSLGQGLEFLIYFQGNSAPDKSGLPSDRFSAERTGGSVSTLTIQRTQQEDSAVYLCASSLAMGGGDTQYFGPGTRLTVL.

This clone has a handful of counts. DNA for the CDR3: TGCAGCCTAGCGGGAGGGCCCAATGAGCAGTTCTTC. It codes for CSLAGGPNEQFF. This chain links TRBV29-1 with TRBJ2-1, with TRBD2 matching over 12 bases. V was pared by 8 bases and J by 6 bases, with 2 bases of the junction left unmatched. Germline V gene sequence: CDR1 SQVTM, CDR2 ANQGSEA. There are 12 residues in the CDR3.